This entry concerns a single T cell receptor beta chain. What antigen it recognizes has not been identified. No clone much larger than this one lies a single base away; base qualities are absent. The sample originates from a study of CD8+ T cells in alopecia areata (dated by TCRdb to 2016 to 2019). In the study overall: The treated patients, all with moderate-to-severe alopecia areata, were enrolled in an open-label pilot trial of oral tofacitinib given at 5 to 10 mg twice daily. Tofacitinib was administered for 6 to 18 months, and 6 months of follow-up off drug were then conducted to assess delayed response and recurrence. Disease severity in treated patients was measured with the SALT score, which quantifies the percentage of affected scalp surface area. Patients on tofacitinib were biopsied at baseline and after 4 and 24 weeks of treatment, and several of the patients also had a later scalp biopsy. RNA was obtained with the PAXgene miRNA kit for fixed scalp, the miRNeasy kit for PBMCs, and the RNeasy kit for mouse skin. In humans, TCRbeta sequencing was performed on scalp tissue and on sorted CD4+ and CD8+ peripheral blood T cells from healthy controls and from patients with patchy or totalis/universalis alopecia areata. Scalp clonality was compared among normal scalp (n=4), patchy alopecia areata scalp (n=8), and alopecia totalis/universalis scalp (n=8). High-throughput TCRbeta sequencing was used to examine T cell clonal expansion in alopecia areata in both the C3H/HeJ mouse model and human patients. immunoSEQ multiplex PCR using 35 Vbeta forward primers and 13 Jbeta reverse primers was used to amplify TCRbeta CDR3 regions.

The library was obtained by the immunoSEQ multiplex PCR assay. For TCR sequencing, RNA was extracted from every sample and reverse transcribed into cDNA to serve as template. SuperScript III was used to make first-strand cDNA, primed with a 2:1 mix of oligo-dT and random hexamers. A synthetic immune receptor repertoire was used to gauge amplification bias, and whatever bias remained was removed computationally. The study's processing was this. Raw reads were preprocessed to remove errors, and CDR3 was defined by IMGT conventions from the conserved cysteine to phenylalanine. Clonality was computed as 1 minus the Shannon entropy, with the entropy normalized by log2 of the number of productive unique TCRs. CD4 or CD8 identity of scalp clones was inferred by cross-referencing scalp TCRbeta sequences with sorted blood CD4 and CD8 repertoires. TCRdb mirrors the immuneACCESS table, restricted to in-frame sequences. Some clones are absent from its copies; in checked studies, under half trace to an unresolved V gene, and the reason for the others is unknown. The V and J calls and clone size are taken from that table; D and trimming were inferred from the DNA. The sample records about 190,000 clones, 50% to 60% of which are singletons. Approximately 0.7% of the sample lies in the top ten.

Broad study findings and their caveats: Tofacitinib significantly lowered scalp clonality and the number of expanded CD8+ clones among the top 100 scalp clones. Compared with mice, TCR sequences shared between patients were less clear, possibly partly because of HLA diversity across the patient population. Because the treated cohort was small and had just a single nonresponder, larger studies are needed to establish links between baseline CD8+ expansion and response. During tofacitinib treatment, many expanded lesional clones remained in scalp and blood, and this persistence may partly explain relapse after treatment is stopped. Unlike mouse skin, which is dominated by gammadelta T cells, normal human skin has resident alphabeta T cells that are also sequenced, and this complicates analysis of the scalp TCR repertoire. Higher clonality and more expanded CD8+ clones were observed in lesional scalp than in normal scalp, particularly in alopecia totalis/universalis, a finding suggestive of antigenic drive.

Interpreted using the paper, the time point label stands for: approximately 4 weeks on oral tofacitinib. The treatment or condition label here, explained by the study, means: oral pan-JAK inhibitor, 5-10 mg twice daily. Lesional scalp punch biopsies and peripheral blood were obtained from alopecia areata patients. PBMCs were isolated by density centrifugation and stained for CD3, CD4 and CD8, after which CD4+ and CD8+ T cells were sorted on a FACSAria. The germline V gene specifies SQVTM as CDR1 and ANQGSEA as CDR2. The CDR3, cysteine through phenylalanine, is 11 amino acids long. Kept here is only the CDR3 DNA, which spans 33 bases and is read in frame from base 1. The germline ends are 4 bases apart after V is trimmed by 3 bases and J by 3 bases.

Specimen: CD4+ T cells sorted from blood, collected at week 4, from a patient treated with tofacitinib. Recombination joined TRBV29-1 with TRBJ2-3; the D gene cannot be named for sure. The TCR was taken from a human donor with alopecia areata. The sequence in DNA is TGCAGCGTTGATAAAACAGATACGCAGTATTTT. Translated, it reads CSVDKTDTQYF.